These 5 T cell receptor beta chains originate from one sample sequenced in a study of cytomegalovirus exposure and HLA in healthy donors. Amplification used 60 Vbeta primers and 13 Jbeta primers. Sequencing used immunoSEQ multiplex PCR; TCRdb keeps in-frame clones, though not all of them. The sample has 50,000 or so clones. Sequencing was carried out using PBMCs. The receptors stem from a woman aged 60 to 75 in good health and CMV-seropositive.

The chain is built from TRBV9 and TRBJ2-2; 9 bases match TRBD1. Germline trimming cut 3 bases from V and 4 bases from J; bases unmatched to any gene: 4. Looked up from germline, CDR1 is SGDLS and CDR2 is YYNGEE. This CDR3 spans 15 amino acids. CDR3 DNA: TGTGCCAGCAGCGGCCGACAGGGGGGCACCGGGGAGCTGTTTTTT. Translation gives CASSGRQGGTGELFF.

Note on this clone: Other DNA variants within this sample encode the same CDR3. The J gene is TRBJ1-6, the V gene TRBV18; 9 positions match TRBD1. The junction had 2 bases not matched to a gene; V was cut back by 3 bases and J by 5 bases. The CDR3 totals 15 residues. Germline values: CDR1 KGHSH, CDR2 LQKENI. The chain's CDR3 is CASSPGQGNNSPLHF. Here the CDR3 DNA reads TGTGCCAGCTCACCGGGACAGGGTAATAATTCACCCCTCCACTTT.

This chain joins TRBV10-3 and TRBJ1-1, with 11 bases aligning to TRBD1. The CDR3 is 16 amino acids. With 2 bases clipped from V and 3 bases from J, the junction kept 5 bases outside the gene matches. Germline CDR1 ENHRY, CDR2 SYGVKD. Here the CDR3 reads CAISEGQGATYTEAFF. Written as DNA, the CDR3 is TGTGCCATCAGTGAGGGACAGGGGGCGACCTACACTGAAGCTTTCTTT.

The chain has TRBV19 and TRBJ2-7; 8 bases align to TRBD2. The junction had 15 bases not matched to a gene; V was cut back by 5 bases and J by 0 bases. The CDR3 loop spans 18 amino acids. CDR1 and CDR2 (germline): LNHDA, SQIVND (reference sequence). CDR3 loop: CASSPGASGYSFSYEQYF. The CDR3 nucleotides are TGTGCCAGTAGTCCCGGCGCTAGCGGGTACTCTTTCTCCTACGAGCAGTACTTC.

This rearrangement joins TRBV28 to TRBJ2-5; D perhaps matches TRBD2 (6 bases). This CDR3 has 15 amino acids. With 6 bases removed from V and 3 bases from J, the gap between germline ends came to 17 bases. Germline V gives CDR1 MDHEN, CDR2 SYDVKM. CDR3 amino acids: CASRTGGKSKETQYF. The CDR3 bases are TGTGCCAGCAGGACTGGAGGGAAGTCCAAAGAGACCCAGTACTTC. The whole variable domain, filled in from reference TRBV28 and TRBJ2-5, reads DVKVTQSSRYLVKRTGEKVFLECVQDMDHENMFWYRQDPGLGLRLIYFSYDVKMKEKGDIPEGYSVSREKKERFSLILESASTNQTSMYLCASRTGGKSKETQYFGPGTRLLVL.